This T cell receptor (beta chain) was sequenced in a study of beta chain features in type 1 diabetes. Study findings and constraints: Cells that show high TCR expression could be over-represented by cDNA sequencing. Patients showed naive, central memory and Treg TCRB repertoires that appeared more similar than those of healthy donors.

There are a few counts of this clone. Its antigen remains unidentified. Expressed TCRB transcripts were sequenced, since all the RNA that had been isolated was reverse transcribed. This table comes from immunoSEQ multiplex PCR, and its TCRdb copy is limited to in-frame clones, with some not included. Here the sample spans almost 350,000 clones, roughly a fifth being singletons. The authors sorted CD4+ naive, central memory, regulatory and stem cell-like memory cells via CD45RO/CCR7/CD25/CD127/CD95/CD27. This clonotype was obtained from a woman aged 18-30 years in good health. The sample consisted of naive CD4+ T cells from blood.

This CDR3 is CASSGGYEQYF. As DNA, the CDR3 is TGTGCCAGCAGCGGGGGCTACGAGCAGTACTTC. V is TRBV25-1 and J is TRBJ2-7; TRBD2 is a possible D gene (6 bases). This CDR3 has 11 residues. CDR1 is MGHDK, CDR2 SYGVNS, per germline. V was clipped by 6 bases and J by 3 bases, with 6 bases between them.